This T cell receptor (beta chain) was identified in a study of T cells in Graves' hyperthyroidism and ophthalmopathy. What was amplified from RNA transcripts were TCR beta CDR3 regions. The TCR CDR3 was amplified in a first-round RT-PCR using the HTBI primer set. TCRdb re-called the multiplex PCR reads through MiXCR, storing one row per CDR3 protein. The sample has hundreds of thousands of distinct CDR3 sequences, roughly 15% seen once. Whole-study findings and limits: Model predictions of ophthalmopathy came a median approximately 6.5 months before onset.

At least ten counts were recorded for this clonotype. Its antigen is undetermined. The CDR3 covers 15 residues. After removal of 3 bases from V and 8 bases from J, the junction contained 7 bases not matched to a gene. Per germline, CDR1 WSHSY and CDR2 SAAADI. This TCR came from a woman aged 30 to 39 with Graves' hyperthyroidism. The sample consisted of blood. The chain couples TRBV10-2 to TRBJ2-1; TRBD2 matches 10 bases. CDR3 in DNA: TGCGCCAGCAGTGACGATAGCGGGAGGATTGATGAGCAGTTCTTC. This sequence encodes CASSDDSGRIDEQFF.